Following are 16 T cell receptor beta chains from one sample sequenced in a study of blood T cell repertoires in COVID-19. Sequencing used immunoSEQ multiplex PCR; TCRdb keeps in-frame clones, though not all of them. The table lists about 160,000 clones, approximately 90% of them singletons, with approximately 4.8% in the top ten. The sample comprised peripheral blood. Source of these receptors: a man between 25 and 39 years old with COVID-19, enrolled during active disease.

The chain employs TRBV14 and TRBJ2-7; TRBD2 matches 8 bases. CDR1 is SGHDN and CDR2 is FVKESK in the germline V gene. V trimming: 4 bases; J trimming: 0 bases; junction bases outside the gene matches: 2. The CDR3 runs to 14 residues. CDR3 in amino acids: CASSLGGGSYEQYF. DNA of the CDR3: TGTGCCAGCAGCCTCGGGGGGGGCTCCTACGAGCAGTACTTC.

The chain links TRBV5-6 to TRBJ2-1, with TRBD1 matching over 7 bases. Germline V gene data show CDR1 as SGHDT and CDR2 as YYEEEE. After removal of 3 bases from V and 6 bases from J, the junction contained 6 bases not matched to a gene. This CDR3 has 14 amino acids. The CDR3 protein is CASSSGGLGNEQFF. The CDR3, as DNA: TGTGCCAGCAGCTCAGGGGGTCTGGGCAATGAGCAGTTCTTC.

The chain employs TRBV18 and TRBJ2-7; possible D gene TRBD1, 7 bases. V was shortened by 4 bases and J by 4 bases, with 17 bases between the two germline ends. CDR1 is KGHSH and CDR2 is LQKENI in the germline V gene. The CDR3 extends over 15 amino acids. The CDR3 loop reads CASSHPGGKRYEQYF. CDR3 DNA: TGTGCCAGCTCACACCCAGGGGGGAAGCGGTACGAGCAGTACTTC.

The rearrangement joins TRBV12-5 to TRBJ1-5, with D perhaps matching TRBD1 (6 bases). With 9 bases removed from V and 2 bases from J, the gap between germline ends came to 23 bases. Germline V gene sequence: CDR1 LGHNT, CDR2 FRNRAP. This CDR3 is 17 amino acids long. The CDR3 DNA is TGTGCTAGCGCAATCGCAGCCCTTCCAGGGGGCAATCAGCCCCAGCATTTT. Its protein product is CASAIAALPGGNQPQHF.

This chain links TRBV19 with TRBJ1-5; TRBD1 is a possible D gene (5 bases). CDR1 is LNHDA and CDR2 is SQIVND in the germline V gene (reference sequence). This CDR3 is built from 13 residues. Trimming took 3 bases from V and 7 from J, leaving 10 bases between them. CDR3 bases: TGTGCCAGTAGTATTTCGGGGGTCCAGCCCCAGCATTTT. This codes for CASSISGVQPQHF.

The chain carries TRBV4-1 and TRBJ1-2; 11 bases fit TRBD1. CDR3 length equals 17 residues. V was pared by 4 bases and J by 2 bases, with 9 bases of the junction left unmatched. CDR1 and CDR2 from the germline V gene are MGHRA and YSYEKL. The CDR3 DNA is TGCGCCAGCAGCCCCTGGACAGGGGGCGATCCAAACTATGGCTACACCTTC. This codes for CASSPWTGGDPNYGYTF.

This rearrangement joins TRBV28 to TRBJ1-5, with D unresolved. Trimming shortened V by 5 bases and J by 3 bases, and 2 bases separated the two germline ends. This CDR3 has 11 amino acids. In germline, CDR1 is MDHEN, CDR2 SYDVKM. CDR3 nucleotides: TGTGCCAGCAGTCTCAATCAGCCCCAGCATTTT. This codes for CASSLNQPQHF.

The CDR3 nucleotides are TGTGCCAGCAGTTACTCAGGGGGCCAGTTCAATCAGCCCCAGCATTTT. This codes for CASSYSGGQFNQPQHF. This sequence joins TRBV6-2 or TRBV6-3 and TRBJ1-5; 7 bases align to TRBD1. The CDR3 runs to 16 residues. Germline V gives CDR1 MNHEY, CDR2 SVGEGT. V lost 0 bases, J lost 3 bases, and 5 bases stayed unmatched.

For the CDR3, the DNA is TGTGCCAGCAGCAGAAACAACAGGGACCTTATCTACGAGCAGTACTTC. Translated: CASSRNNRDLIYEQYF. The rearrangement uses TRBV21-1 and TRBJ2-7; TRBD1, the D gene given by the table, was not confirmed from the DNA. TRBV21-1 is labeled a pseudogene. CDR3 size: 16 residues.

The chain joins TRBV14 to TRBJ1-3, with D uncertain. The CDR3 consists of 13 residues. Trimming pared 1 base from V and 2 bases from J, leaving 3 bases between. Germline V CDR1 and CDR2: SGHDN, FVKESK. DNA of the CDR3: TGTGCCAGCAGCCAAGTAGCTGGAAACACCATATATTTT. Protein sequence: CASSQVAGNTIYF. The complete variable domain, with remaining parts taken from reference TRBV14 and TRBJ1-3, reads EAGVTQFPSHSVIEKGQTVTLRCDPISGHDNLYWYRRVMGKEIKFLLHFVKESKQDESGMPNNRFLAERTGGTYSTLKVQPAELEDSGVYFCASSQVAGNTIYFGEGSWLTVV.

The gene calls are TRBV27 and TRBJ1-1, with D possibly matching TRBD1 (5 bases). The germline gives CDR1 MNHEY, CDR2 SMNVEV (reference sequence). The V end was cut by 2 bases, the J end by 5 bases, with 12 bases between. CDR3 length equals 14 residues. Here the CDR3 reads CASSLTGGQTEAFF. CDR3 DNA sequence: TGTGCCAGCAGTTTAACGGGGGGTCAGACTGAAGCTTTCTTT.

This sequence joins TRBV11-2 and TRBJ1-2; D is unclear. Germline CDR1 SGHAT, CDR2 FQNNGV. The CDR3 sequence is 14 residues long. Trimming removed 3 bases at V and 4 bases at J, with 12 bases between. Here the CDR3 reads CASSLSGKGYGYTF. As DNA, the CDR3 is TGTGCCAGCAGCTTGTCGGGGAAGGGCTATGGCTACACCTTC.

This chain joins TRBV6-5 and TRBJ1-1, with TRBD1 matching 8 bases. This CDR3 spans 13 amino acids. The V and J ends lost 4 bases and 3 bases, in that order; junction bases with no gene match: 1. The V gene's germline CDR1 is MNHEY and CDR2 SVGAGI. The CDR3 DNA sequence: TGTGCCAGCAGTTTGGACAGGGACACTGAAGCTTTCTTT. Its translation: CASSLDRDTEAFF.

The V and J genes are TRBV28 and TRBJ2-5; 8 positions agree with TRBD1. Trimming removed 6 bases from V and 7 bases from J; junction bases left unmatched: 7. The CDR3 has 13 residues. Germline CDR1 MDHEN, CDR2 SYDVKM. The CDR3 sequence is CASRTRGLGTQYF. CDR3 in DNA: TGTGCCAGCAGGACCAGGGGGCTAGGGACCCAGTACTTC.

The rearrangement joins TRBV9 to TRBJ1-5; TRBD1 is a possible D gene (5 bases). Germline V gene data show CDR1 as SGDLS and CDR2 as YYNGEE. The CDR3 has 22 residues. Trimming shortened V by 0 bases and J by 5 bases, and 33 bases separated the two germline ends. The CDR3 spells CASSVECQGAKCSLEPDQPQHF. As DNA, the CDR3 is TGTGCCAGCAGCGTAGAATGTCAAGGGGCAAAGTGTTCCCTCGAACCTGATCAGCCCCAGCATTTT.

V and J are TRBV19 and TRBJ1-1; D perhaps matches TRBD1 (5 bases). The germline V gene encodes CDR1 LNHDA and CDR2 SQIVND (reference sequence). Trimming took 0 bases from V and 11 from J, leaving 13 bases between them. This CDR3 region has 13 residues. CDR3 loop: CASSIDAGIMAFF. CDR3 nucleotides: TGTGCCAGTAGTATAGATGCAGGGATTATGGCTTTCTTT.